The 13 T cell receptor beta chains in this list originate from one sample, sequenced in a study of T cells after yellow fever vaccination. TCRdb re-analysed the 5' RACE reads in MiXCR, keeping a single row per CDR3 protein. The sample holds 350,000 to 450,000 distinct CDR3 sequences, 6.2% seen once. This material consisted of PBMCs, taken 5 days after the yellow fever booster vaccination. The source is a man under 40 who received the YFV17D yellow fever vaccine.

The CDR3 spells CSVPFHGGRAKDTQYF. The CDR3 DNA reads TGCAGCGTTCCGTTTCATGGCGGGAGGGCCAAGGATACGCAGTATTTT. The V call is TRBV29-1, the J call TRBJ2-3; 9 bases fit TRBD2. V lost 5 bases, J lost 6 bases, and 15 bases stayed unmatched. The germline V gene has CDR1 SQVTM and CDR2 ANQGSEA. CDR3 length: 16 amino acids.

This clonotype was counted between two and nine times. The chain recombines TRBV5-6 with TRBJ1-1; D gene ambiguous. V was trimmed by 1 base and J by 5 bases, leaving 15 bases between them. Germline lookup yields CDR1 SGHDT and CDR2 YYEEEE. The CDR3 is 15 residues long. This CDR3 is CASSLSGERLTEAFF. The DNA for the CDR3 is TGTGCCAGCAGCTTGTCCGGGGAGCGATTAACTGAAGCTTTCTTT.

This chain uses TRBV20-1 with TRBJ2-5, with 11 bases fitting TRBD2. The CDR3 extends over 16 amino acids. V lost 2 bases to trimming and J lost 3 bases; unmatched junction nucleotides: 8. Germline CDR1 DFQATT, CDR2 SNEGSKA (reference sequence). CDR3 region: CSARTTTSGREETQYF. CDR3 in DNA: TGCAGTGCTAGAACCACAACTAGCGGGAGAGAAGAGACCCAGTACTTC.

The J gene is TRBJ2-3, the V gene TRBV28; 8 bases fit TRBD2. The J segment lost 5 bases and the V segment lost 7 bases, leaving 2 bases of the junction unmatched. Per the germline V gene, CDR1 is MDHEN and CDR2 is SYDVKM. The CDR3 is made up of 12 amino acids. CDR3 sequence reads: CASTAGGDTQYF. CDR3 DNA sequence: TGTGCCAGCACCGCGGGGGGAGATACGCAGTATTTT.

The table lists this clonotype with a few counts. V usage is TRBV18 and J usage is TRBJ2-7, with 8 positions matching TRBD1. The germline V gene encodes CDR1 KGHSH and CDR2 LQKENI. J was trimmed by 2 bases and V by 3 bases; bases with no gene match: 6. This CDR3 has 15 residues. The CDR3 here is CASSPGAGGPYEQYF. CDR3 in DNA: TGTGCCAGCTCACCTGGCGCAGGGGGCCCCTACGAGCAGTACTTC.

The CDR3 coding sequence is TGCGCCAGCAGCCAGAAGCAACTCGGACTCCAGAGCTCTGGGGCCAACGTCCTGACTTTC. Protein sequence: CASSQKQLGLQSSGANVLTF. V is TRBV4-3 and J is TRBJ2-6, with D maybe TRBD2 (5 bases). CDR1 LGHNA and CDR2 YSLEER come from the germline V gene. CDR3 length: 20 amino acids. Trimming removed 3 bases at V and 0 bases at J, with 21 bases between.

Ten or more counts support this clonotype. The rearrangement joins TRBV4-2 to TRBJ2-4, with D perhaps TRBD2 (5 bases). CDR1 is LGHNA and CDR2 is YNFKEQ in the germline V gene. V was shortened by 0 bases and J by 2 bases, with 8 bases between the two germline ends. This CDR3 spans 15 amino acids. In DNA, the CDR3 is TGTGCCAGCAGCCAAGAAACGGGGACCAAAAACATTCAGTACTTC. The encoded protein is CASSQETGTKNIQYF.

This clonotype was observed many times. The V call is TRBV7-2, the J call TRBJ2-1; TRBD1 might be the D (6 bases). The CDR3 is 13 amino acids. V gave up 7 bases and J gave up 4 bases, with 11 bases separating them. In germline, CDR1 is SGHTA, CDR2 FQGNSA. In DNA, the CDR3 is TGTGCCAGCACCACGGACAGATACAATGAGCAGTTCTTC. It specifies CASTTDRYNEQFF.

This clonotype was counted only a few times. This chain uses TRBV19 with TRBJ2-1; D is ambiguous. Germline V gene lookup returns CDR1 LNHDA and CDR2 SQIVND (reference sequence). The CDR3 contains 15 residues. V lost 3 bases and J 5 bases, leaving 14 bases between the germline ends. The CDR3 nucleotides read TGTGCCAGTAGTATCAACGTGGCCAGAGACAATGAGCAGTTCTTC. Its translation: CASSINVARDNEQFF.

The rearrangement joins TRBV5-1 to TRBJ2-7; D tentatively fits TRBD1 or TRBD2 (5 bases each). Per the germline V gene, CDR1 is SGHRS and CDR2 is YFSETQ. V was shortened by 10 bases and J by 2 bases, with 16 bases between the two germline ends. This CDR3 spans 13 amino acids. DNA of the CDR3: TGCGCCGGGGCTAGGGACCCCACCTACGAGCAGTACTTC. Encoded protein: CAGARDPTYEQYF. The complete variable domain, with remaining parts taken from reference TRBV5-1 and TRBJ2-7, reads KAGVTQTPRYLIKTRGQQVTLSCSPISGHRSVSWYQQTPGQGLQFLFEYFSETQRNKGNFPGRFSGRQFSNSRSEMNVSTLELGDSALYLCAGARDPTYEQYFGPGTRLTVT.

The chain employs TRBV6-5 and TRBJ1-6, with TRBD1 as a possible D gene (5 bases). The germline gives CDR1 MNHEY, CDR2 SVGAGI. The ends were cut back, 0 bases at V and 9 bases at J, with 12 bases in the middle. The CDR3 runs 15 residues. CDR3 in DNA: TGTGCCAGCAGTTACTCCCAGGGAGGGCGTTCACCCCTCCACTTT. This codes for CASSYSQGGRSPLHF.

There are many counts of this clonotype. Here the CDR3 DNA reads TGTGCCATCAGGACGACAGGCGGGGATAATTCACCCCTCCACTTT. It is translated as CAIRTTGGDNSPLHF. The gene calls are TRBV10-3 and TRBJ1-6; perhaps TRBD1 as D (6 bases). The germline gives CDR1 ENHRY, CDR2 SYGVKD. The CDR3 covers 15 residues. V was trimmed by 6 bases and J by 5 bases, leaving 14 bases between them.

This clonotype was counted between two and nine times. The rearrangement uses TRBV12-3 or TRBV12-4 and TRBJ2-5; 13 nucleotides match TRBD2. The CDR3 has 18 residues. Losses at the gene ends were 5 bases for V and 5 bases for J; bases not matched to a gene: 14. DNA of the CDR3: TGTGCCAGCAGTCCAATACTAGCGGGAGGGCCGCACAGGGAGACCCAGTACTTC. Translation gives CASSPILAGGPHRETQYF.